This T cell receptor beta chain was recovered during a study of CD8 T cells in ankylosing spondylitis. Study-level findings and limits: Before this, some motif variants had been reported in reactive arthritis synovial fluid and blood. CD8+ by phenotype, disease-linked clones were relatively rare in peripheral blood. Seemingly distinctive of ankylosing spondylitis blood was a TCR beta motif formed by eight highly homologous variants.

This clonotype was observed a few times. Its matching antigen is unknown. V was trimmed by 5 bases and J by 5 bases, leaving 25 bases between them. Germline values: CDR1 SGHAT, CDR2 FQDESV (reference sequence). CDR3 length: 18 residues. Quantitative 5'-RACE with molecular barcodes generated TCR beta libraries. A single record per CDR3 protein comes from TCRdb applying MiXCR to the 5' RACE reads. The sample has about 360,000 distinct CDR3 sequences; roughly 22% are singletons. The sequence was collected from a male donor with ankylosing spondylitis or in good health (not recorded which). The sequencing input was blood, either unsorted or a sorted T cell fraction (not recorded which). The chain uses TRBV11-1 and TRBJ2-1; either TRBD1 or TRBD2 may supply D (5 bases each). The CDR3 DNA sequence: TGTGCCAGCAGCCCCAACCGAGGGGCCCCCCACCCGAACAATGAGCAGTTCTTC. It codes for CASSPNRGAPHPNNEQFF.